One T cell receptor (beta chain) is described in this entry. The antigen remains unidentified. The data were taken from a study of shared clonotypes between healthy human individuals. Findings and caveats of the study: Lower generation probabilities were found for non-shared clonotypes than for those shared by all four donors.

Trimming took 11 bases from V and 4 from J, leaving 21 bases between them. CDR1 and CDR2 (germline): ENHRY, SYGVKD. The CDR3 length is 15 residues. The authors ran the assay at deep level. Each subset's genomic DNA was split evenly across several immunoSEQ plates. The data were produced by immunoSEQ multiplex PCR, yet TCRdb's version contains in-frame clones alone and is incomplete. The sample records roughly 1 million clones, more than 60% being singletons. The TCR comes from a man younger than 35 in good health. The gene calls are TRBV10-3 and TRBJ2-1; TRBD2 is a possible D gene (6 bases). Sequencing was performed on memory CD4+ T cells sorted from blood. Documented subset: CD45RA-negative fraction. This CDR3 is CAAGTIQVLYNEQFF. CDR3 DNA: TGTGCCGCGGGGACCATCCAGGTTCTTTACAATGAGCAGTTCTTC.